These T cell receptor beta chains were read from a single sample in a study of T cells in Graves' hyperthyroidism and ophthalmopathy. TCRdb recomputed calls from the multiplex PCR reads with MiXCR, one row per CDR3 protein. The data show about 400,000 distinct CDR3 sequences, more than 15% seen once. Sequenced: blood. The receptors derive from a woman aged 18-30 years with Graves' hyperthyroidism that later progressed to Graves' ophthalmopathy. The CDR3 runs from the conserved cysteine through the conserved F or W. D genes are given only for firm matches. Part of the rows lack a size; the others show once, few, many or a class for expanded clones.

J gene | clone size | V gene | D gene | CDR3 protein | CDR3 DNA
TRBJ2-5 | NA | TRBV20-1 | NA | CSAKWEALQETQYF | TGCAGTGCTAAGTGGGAGGCCCTCCAAGAGACCCAGTACTTC
TRBJ2-3 | NA | TRBV20-1 | TRBD2 | CSARDPGRGDTQYF | TGCAGTGCTAGAGATCCCGGGAGGGGGGATACGCAGTATTTT
TRBJ1-2 | once | TRBV28 | NA | CASSPGWERALNYGYTF | TGTGCCAGCAGCCCGGGTTGGGAAAGGGCCCTTAACTATGGCTACACCTTC
TRBJ2-7 | many | TRBV7-9 | TRBD1 | CASSTPGQGTEQYF | TGTGCCAGCAGCACCCCAGGACAGGGGACCGAGCAGTACTTC
TRBJ2-2 | many | TRBV30 | NA | CAWTNLRRVLGNTGELFF | TGTGCCTGGACTAACCTGAGGAGGGTATTAGGGAACACCGGGGAGCTGTTTTTT
TRBJ2-7 | many | TRBV20-1 | NA | CSARDRDWRVDEQYF | TGCAGTGCTAGGGATAGGGATTGGAGGGTTGACGAGCAGTACTTC
TRBJ2-3 | few | TRBV2 | NA | CASSAWTAWDTQYF | TGTGCCAGCAGCGCGTGGACAGCTTGGGATACGCAGTATTTT
TRBJ2-1 | many | TRBV12-3/TRBV12-4 | NA | CASSFFPGASEQFF | TGTGCCAGCAGTTTCTTCCCGGGGGCTTCTGAGCAGTTCTTC
TRBJ1-2 | few | TRBV5-8 | TRBD1 | CASSHGQGAGGYTF | TGTGCCAGCAGTCACGGACAGGGGGCTGGAGGCTACACCTTC
TRBJ2-3 | many | TRBV11-2 | TRBD2 | CASRRLAGITDTQYF | TGTGCCAGCAGACGTCTAGCGGGAATCACAGATACGCAGTATTTT
TRBJ1-1 | NA | TRBV6-1 | NA | CASREVIAEAFF | TGTGCCAGCCGGGAAGTAATCGCTGAAGCTTTCTTT
TRBJ1-2 | many | TRBV7-2 | NA | CASSLGFDSYYGYTF | TGTGCCAGCAGCCTGGGGTTCGACAGCTACTATGGCTACACCTTC
TRBJ1-4 | many | TRBV20-1 | NA | CSASKDTDNEKLFF | TGCAGTGCTAGCAAAGACACGGATAATGAAAAACTGTTTTTT
TRBJ2-3 | many | TRBV5-6 | TRBD2 | CASSLATSGSSTDTQYF | TGTGCCAGCAGCTTGGCTACTAGCGGGAGCTCCACAGATACGCAGTATTTT
TRBJ1-3 | many | TRBV12-3/TRBV12-4 | TRBD1 | CASRPPQGIGNTIYF | TGTGCCAGCAGGCCCCCACAGGGGATTGGAAACACCATATATTTT
TRBJ2-1 | NA | TRBV27 | TRBD2 | CASSIAGTYNEQFF | TGTGCCAGCAGTATAGCGGGGACCTACAATGAGCAGTTCTTC
TRBJ1-4 | NA | TRBV27 | TRBD1 | CASSLIGQGATNEKLFF | TGTGCCAGCAGTTTAATCGGACAGGGCGCAACTAATGAAAAACTGTTTTTT
TRBJ1-2 | NA | TRBV2 | NA | CASSAGLRANYGYTF | TGTGCCAGCTCGGCAGGTTTAAGGGCTAACTATGGCTACACCTTC
TRBJ2-3 | many | TRBV30 | NA | CAWSLGGADTQYF | TGTGCCTGGAGTCTGGGGGGCGCGGATACGCAGTATTTT
TRBJ1-2 | many | TRBV27 | NA | CASSLTVGYLYGYTF | TGTGCCAGCAGTCTAACCGTGGGGTACCTCTATGGCTACACCTTC
TRBJ2-2 | many | TRBV28 | NA | CASSVTATNTGELFF | TGTGCCAGCAGCGTGACAGCCACTAACACCGGGGAGCTGTTTTTT
TRBJ2-1 | few | TRBV28 | NA | CASSLGGGRDEQFF | TGTGCCAGCAGTCTGGGGGGGGGGCGCGATGAGCAGTTCTTC
TRBJ2-7 | few | TRBV2 | NA | CASSPLEYEQYF | TGTGCCAGCAGCCCTCTTGAGTACGAGCAGTACTTC
TRBJ1-5 | NA | TRBV27 | NA | CASSNAQHQPQHF | TGTGCCAGCAGTAATGCTCAACATCAGCCCCAGCATTTT
TRBJ2-7 | many | TRBV28 | TRBD1 | CASSPWDRGPYEQYF | TGTGCCAGCAGTCCTTGGGACAGGGGGCCTTACGAGCAGTACTTC
TRBJ2-5 | few | TRBV5-1 | NA | CASSSLTSSQETQYF | TGCGCCAGCAGCTCTTTAACTAGCAGCCAAGAGACCCAGTACTTC
TRBJ1-1 | few | TRBV6-4 | NA | CASNHTRGYTEAFF | TGTGCCAGCAACCATACCAGGGGATACACTGAAGCTTTCTTT
TRBJ2-5 | many | TRBV7-2 | NA | CASSLANYWEETQYF | TGTGCCAGCAGCTTAGCGAACTACTGGGAGGAGACCCAGTACTTC
TRBJ1-1 | few | TRBV29-1 | NA | CSVEGLTTGPEAFF | TGCAGCGTTGAAGGCCTGACGACAGGACCTGAAGCTTTCTTT
TRBJ2-5 | many | TRBV28 | NA | CASSLSRGSETQYF | TGTGCCAGCAGTCTAAGTCGGGGGTCTGAGACCCAGTACTTC
TRBJ2-7 | NA | TRBV20-1 | NA | CSARDRRRAYEQYF | TGCAGTGCTAGAGATAGAAGGAGAGCCTACGAGCAGTACTTC
TRBJ2-7 | many | TRBV28 | NA | CASSLGLQQYF | TGTGCCAGCAGTTTAGGCCTCCAGCAGTACTTC
TRBJ2-2 | NA | TRBV6-4 | NA | CASSEGPIGELFF | TGTGCCAGCAGTGAGGGCCCGATAGGGGAGCTGTTTTTT
TRBJ1-5 | many | TRBV27 | NA | CASSLEGVGNQPQHF | TGTGCCAGCAGTTTGGAGGGGGTTGGAAATCAGCCCCAGCATTTT